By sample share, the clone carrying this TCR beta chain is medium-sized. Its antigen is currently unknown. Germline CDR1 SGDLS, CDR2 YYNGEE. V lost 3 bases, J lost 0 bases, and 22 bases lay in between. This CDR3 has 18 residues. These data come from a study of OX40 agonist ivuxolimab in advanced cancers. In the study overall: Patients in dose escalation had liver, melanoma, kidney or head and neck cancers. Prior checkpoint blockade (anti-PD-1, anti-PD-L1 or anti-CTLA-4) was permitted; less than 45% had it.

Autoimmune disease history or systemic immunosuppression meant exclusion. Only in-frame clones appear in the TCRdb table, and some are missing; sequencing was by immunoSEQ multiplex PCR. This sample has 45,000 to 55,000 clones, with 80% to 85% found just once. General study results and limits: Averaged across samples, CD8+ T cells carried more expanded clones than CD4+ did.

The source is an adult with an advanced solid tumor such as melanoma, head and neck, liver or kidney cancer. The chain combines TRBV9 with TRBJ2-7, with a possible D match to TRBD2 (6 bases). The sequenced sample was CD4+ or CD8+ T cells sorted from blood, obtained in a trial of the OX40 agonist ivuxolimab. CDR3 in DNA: TGTGCCAGCAGCGCTGAGGGGAACGGCGGGACCCTCTCCTACGAGCAGTACTTC. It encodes CASSAEGNGGTLSYEQYF.